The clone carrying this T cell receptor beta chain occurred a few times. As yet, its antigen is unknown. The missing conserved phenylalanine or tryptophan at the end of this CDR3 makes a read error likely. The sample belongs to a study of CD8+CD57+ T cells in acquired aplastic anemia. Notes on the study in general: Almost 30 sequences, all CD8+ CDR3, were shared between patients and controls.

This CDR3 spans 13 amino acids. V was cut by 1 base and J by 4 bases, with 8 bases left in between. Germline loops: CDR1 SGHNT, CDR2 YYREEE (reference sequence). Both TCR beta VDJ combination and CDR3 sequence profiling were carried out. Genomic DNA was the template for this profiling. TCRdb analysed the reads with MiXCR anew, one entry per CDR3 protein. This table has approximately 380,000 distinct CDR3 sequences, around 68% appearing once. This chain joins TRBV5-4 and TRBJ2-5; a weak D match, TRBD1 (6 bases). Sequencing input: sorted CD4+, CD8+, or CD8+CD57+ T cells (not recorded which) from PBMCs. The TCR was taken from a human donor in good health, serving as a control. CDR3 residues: CASSLRGSETQYS. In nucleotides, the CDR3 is TGTGCCAGCAGCTTGAGGGGGTCAGAGACCCAGTACTCC.